These T cell receptor beta chains were read from a single sample in a study of shared clonotypes between healthy human individuals. Measured with immunoSEQ multiplex PCR; TCRdb has only the in-frame clones, and not every one. The table has some 95,000 clones, roughly two thirds seen once; the top ten hold about 45%. Sequences were obtained from memory CD8+ T cells sorted from blood. The receptors stem from a man aged 25 to 40 in good health. The CDR3 runs from the conserved cysteine through the conserved F or W. Each record gives: D gene, clone size, J gene, V gene, CDR3 protein, CDR3 DNA. A D gene is named only where the DNA matches it firmly. The size of a clone is reported for some rows only, either as once, few or many, or as a class for expanded clones.

d_gene: .; abundance: .; j_gene: TRBJ2-1; v_gene: TRBV7-2; CDR3aa: CASSDSGLFSGEQFF; CDR3nt: TGTGCCAGCAGCGATTCGGGACTCTTCTCCGGGGAGCAGTTCTTC
d_gene: TRBD1; abundance: .; j_gene: TRBJ2-1; v_gene: TRBV7-9; CDR3aa: CASSPRDSNEQFF; CDR3nt: TGTGCCAGCAGCCCACGGGACAGTAATGAGCAGTTCTTC
d_gene: .; abundance: .; j_gene: TRBJ2-1; v_gene: TRBV9; CDR3aa: CASSPRGADYNEQFF; CDR3nt: TGTGCCAGCAGCCCTCGGGGCGCCGATTACAATGAGCAGTTCTTC
d_gene: .; abundance: .; j_gene: TRBJ2-7; v_gene: TRBV10-3; CDR3aa: CAISDVYEQYF; CDR3nt: TGTGCCATCAGTGATGTGTACGAGCAGTACTTC
d_gene: .; abundance: .; j_gene: TRBJ2-5; v_gene: TRBV18; CDR3aa: CASSPPGSGHETQYF; CDR3nt: TGTGCCAGCTCACCCCCCGGTTCTGGGCACGAGACCCAGTACTTC
d_gene: .; abundance: .; j_gene: TRBJ1-1; v_gene: TRBV13; CDR3aa: CASSSGQGGEAFF; CDR3nt: TGTGCCAGCAGCTCGGGGCAGGGTGGTGAAGCTTTCTTT
d_gene: .; abundance: .; j_gene: TRBJ1-2; v_gene: TRBV27; CDR3aa: CASSLSPDRSSFDGYTF; CDR3nt: TGTGCCAGCAGTTTATCCCCGGACAGATCTTCCTTTGATGGCTACACCTTC
d_gene: TRBD2; abundance: .; j_gene: TRBJ2-1; v_gene: TRBV19; CDR3aa: CASTPSAGGDYNEQFF; CDR3nt: TGTGCCAGTACCCCATCGGCGGGAGGGGACTACAATGAGCAGTTCTTC
d_gene: TRBD2; abundance: many; j_gene: TRBJ2-7; v_gene: TRBV28; CDR3aa: CAITSGSGSGAYEQYF; CDR3nt: TGTGCCATAACTAGCGGGAGTGGTAGTGGGGCCTACGAGCAGTACTTC
d_gene: TRBD1; abundance: .; j_gene: TRBJ1-2; v_gene: TRBV6-9; CDR3aa: CASSPQGGREGYTF; CDR3nt: TGTGCCAGCAGTCCACAGGGGGGCCGAGAAGGCTACACCTTC
d_gene: .; abundance: .; j_gene: TRBJ2-7; v_gene: TRBV19; CDR3aa: CASSGTPQNYEQYF; CDR3nt: TGTGCCAGTAGTGGGACCCCACAAAACTACGAGCAGTACTTC
d_gene: TRBD2; abundance: .; j_gene: TRBJ2-2; v_gene: TRBV7-2; CDR3aa: CASSPWGSSGNTGELFF; CDR3nt: TGTGCCAGCAGTCCATGGGGGTCTAGCGGGAACACCGGGGAGCTGTTTTTT
d_gene: .; abundance: once; j_gene: TRBJ2-7; v_gene: TRBV10-2; CDR3aa: CASSETTGTSAYEQYF; CDR3nt: TGCGCCAGCAGTGAGACAACCGGGACCTCAGCCTACGAGCAGTACTTC
d_gene: .; abundance: .; j_gene: TRBJ1-2; v_gene: TRBV19; CDR3aa: CASRGAPGHLYGYTF; CDR3nt: TGTGCCAGTAGGGGAGCTCCGGGACACCTCTATGGCTACACCTTC
d_gene: TRBD1; abundance: .; j_gene: TRBJ1-2; v_gene: TRBV6-1; CDR3aa: CASSEAEDRMGYGYTF; CDR3nt: TGTGCCAGCAGTGAAGCGGAGGACAGGATGGGCTATGGCTACACCTTC
d_gene: .; abundance: many; j_gene: TRBJ2-7; v_gene: TRBV6-1; CDR3aa: CASSEELAASYEQYF; CDR3nt: TGTGCCAGCAGTGAAGAACTAGCAGCGTCCTACGAGCAGTACTTC
d_gene: .; abundance: many; j_gene: TRBJ2-3; v_gene: TRBV7-9; CDR3aa: CASSFEDPGADTQYF; CDR3nt: TGTGCCAGCAGCTTCGAGGACCCGGGGGCAGATACGCAGTATTTT
d_gene: .; abundance: few; j_gene: TRBJ2-6; v_gene: TRBV6-4; CDR3aa: CASSDERTSGANVLTF; CDR3nt: TGTGCCAGCAGTGACGAGAGGACCTCTGGGGCCAACGTCCTGACTTTC
d_gene: TRBD1; abundance: .; j_gene: TRBJ1-5; v_gene: TRBV7-2; CDR3aa: CASSSPDRGRNQPQHF; CDR3nt: TGTGCCAGCAGCTCTCCGGACAGGGGCCGGAATCAGCCCCAGCATTTT
d_gene: TRBD2; abundance: .; j_gene: TRBJ2-1; v_gene: TRBV28; CDR3aa: CASSTGTSGRVPIHEQFF; CDR3nt: TGTGCCAGCAGTACCGGGACTAGCGGGAGAGTTCCCATCCATGAGCAGTTCTTC
d_gene: TRBD2; abundance: .; j_gene: TRBJ2-4; v_gene: TRBV18; CDR3aa: CASSPPGRGDQENIQYF; CDR3nt: TGTGCCAGCTCACCACCGGGCCGGGGGGACCAGGAAAACATTCAGTACTTC
d_gene: .; abundance: once; j_gene: TRBJ2-7; v_gene: TRBV11-2; CDR3aa: CASSLRGALYEQYF; CDR3nt: TGTGCCAGCAGCTTACGGGGGGCGCTATACGAGCAGTACTTC
d_gene: TRBD2; abundance: once; j_gene: TRBJ2-1; v_gene: TRBV27; CDR3aa: CASSLGTSGRGEQFF; CDR3nt: TGTGCCAGCAGTTTGGGGACTAGCGGCAGGGGTGAGCAGTTCTTC
d_gene: TRBD1; abundance: .; j_gene: TRBJ1-1; v_gene: TRBV28; CDR3aa: CASSSYRGSMNTEAFF; CDR3nt: TGTGCCAGCAGTTCCTACAGGGGTAGCATGAACACTGAAGCTTTCTTT
d_gene: TRBD2; abundance: .; j_gene: TRBJ2-7; v_gene: TRBV7-1; CDR3aa: CASSLAGWSYEQYF; CDR3nt: TGTGCCAGCAGCTTAGCGGGTTGGTCCTACGAGCAGTACTTC
d_gene: .; abundance: .; j_gene: TRBJ2-7; v_gene: TRBV5-6; CDR3aa: CASSPPGSYEQYF; CDR3nt: TGTGCCAGCAGCCCCCCTGGATCCTACGAGCAGTACTTC
d_gene: .; abundance: .; j_gene: TRBJ2-7; v_gene: TRBV9; CDR3aa: CASSPQGGFGYEQYF; CDR3nt: TGTGCCAGCAGCCCGCAGGGGGGCTTTGGCTACGAGCAGTACTTC
d_gene: .; abundance: .; j_gene: TRBJ2-6; v_gene: TRBV19; CDR3aa: CASSIEVSGANVLTF; CDR3nt: TGTGCCAGTAGCATCGAGGTCTCTGGGGCCAACGTCCTGACTTTC
d_gene: .; abundance: few; j_gene: TRBJ1-3; v_gene: TRBV30; CDR3aa: CAWSAVNGGNTIYF; CDR3nt: TGTGCCTGGAGTGCGGTAAACGGTGGAAACACCATATATTTT
d_gene: .; abundance: .; j_gene: TRBJ2-7; v_gene: TRBV7-9; CDR3aa: CASSLGLTRGEQYF; CDR3nt: TGTGCCAGCAGCTTAGGCTTAACCCGGGGCGAGCAGTACTTC
d_gene: .; abundance: .; j_gene: TRBJ1-2; v_gene: TRBV6-1; CDR3aa: CASSERENHNYGYTF; CDR3nt: TGTGCCAGCAGTGAAAGAGAGAACCACAACTATGGCTACACCTTC
d_gene: TRBD2; abundance: few; j_gene: TRBJ2-3; v_gene: TRBV4-3; CDR3aa: CASSLGAGGRTDTQYF; CDR3nt: TGCGCCAGCAGCCTCGGGGCGGGAGGAAGGACAGATACGCAGTATTTT
d_gene: TRBD2; abundance: once; j_gene: TRBJ2-7; v_gene: TRBV6-5; CDR3aa: CASSYSLAGGLYEQYF; CDR3nt: TGTGCCAGCAGTTACTCCCTAGCGGGAGGGCTCTACGAGCAGTACTTC
d_gene: .; abundance: .; j_gene: TRBJ2-5; v_gene: TRBV19; CDR3aa: CASSPGHLQETQYF; CDR3nt: TGTGCCAGTAGTCCGGGACACCTACAAGAGACCCAGTACTTC
d_gene: TRBD2; abundance: .; j_gene: TRBJ2-5; v_gene: TRBV29-1; CDR3aa: CSGTGTTVETQYF; CDR3nt: TGCAGCGGAACCGGGACTACCGTGGAGACCCAGTACTTC
d_gene: TRBD2; abundance: .; j_gene: TRBJ2-7; v_gene: TRBV14; CDR3aa: CASSPHPGLAGGSYEQYF; CDR3nt: TGTGCCAGCAGCCCACACCCGGGACTAGCGGGAGGCTCCTACGAGCAGTACTTC
d_gene: .; abundance: .; j_gene: TRBJ2-7; v_gene: TRBV6-1; CDR3aa: CASSEWDVLQSYEQYF; CDR3nt: TGTGCCAGCAGTGAATGGGACGTCCTACAGTCCTACGAGCAGTACTTC